Each of the 18 T cell receptor beta chains below was sequenced from the same sample in a study of shared clonotypes between healthy human individuals. Assay used: immunoSEQ multiplex PCR; TCRdb lists only in-frame clones, some missing. The data show fewer than 700,000 clones, around 81% seen once. Sequences were obtained from PBMCs. Receptor source: a middle-aged woman in good health. Some clones in this sample may be carry-over from other donors' samples.

This rearrangement joins TRBV27 to TRBJ1-2, with D unresolved. This CDR3 has 14 residues. The germline V gene has CDR1 MNHEY and CDR2 SMNVEV (reference sequence). V was shortened by 0 bases and J by 5 bases, with 10 bases between the two germline ends. The DNA for the CDR3 is TGTGCCAGCAGTTTATCAACGGCCCATTATGGCTACACCTTC. Its protein is CASSLSTAHYGYTF.

In its sample, this clone was seen a few times. This chain joins TRBV15 and TRBJ1-1, with 9 positions matching TRBD1. CDR3 length equals 15 residues. V gave up 3 bases and J gave up 9 bases; unmatched junction bases: 11. CDR1 LNHNV and CDR2 YYDKDF come from the germline V gene (reference sequence). CDR3 DNA sequence: TGTGCCACCAGCAGGGGCGTCACAGGGGGCTTACAAGCTTTCTTT. Protein product: CATSRGVTGGLQAFF. The whole variable domain, remainder taken from reference TRBV15 and TRBJ1-1, is DAMVIQNPRYQVTQFGKPVTLSCSQTLNHNVMYWYQQKSSQAPKLLFHYYDKDFNNEADTPDNFQSRRPNTSFCFLDIRSPGLGDTAMYLCATSRGVTGGLQAFFGQGTRLTVV.

The chain employs TRBV11-2 and TRBJ1-1; 8 bases agree with TRBD1. Trimming removed 4 bases from V and 4 bases from J; junction bases left unmatched: 8. The V gene's germline CDR1 is SGHAT and CDR2 FQNNGV. CDR3 length equals 15 residues. The CDR3 here is CASSYWTGRITEAFF. CDR3 in DNA: TGTGCCAGCAGCTACTGGACAGGGAGGATCACTGAAGCTTTCTTT. Based on the CDR3 plus reference TRBV11-2 and TRBJ1-1, the full variable domain is EAGVAQSPRYKIIEKRQSVAFWCNPISGHATLYWYQQILGQGPKLLIQFQNNGVVDDSQLPKDRFSAERLKGVDSTLKIQPAKLEDSAVYLCASSYWTGRITEAFFGQGTRLTVV.

This chain links TRBV27 with TRBJ2-5; 8 nucleotides line up with TRBD1. V shed 11 bases, J shed 5 bases, and the junction held 10 bases outside the gene matches. This CDR3 is 13 amino acids long. The V gene's germline CDR1 is MNHEY and CDR2 SMNVEV (reference sequence). The CDR3 region has the DNA TGTGCCCCGGAGCCAGGGGGCTGGGAGACCCAGTACTTC. Its protein is CAPEPGGWETQYF.

The J gene is TRBJ2-7, the V gene TRBV6-5; 10 positions match TRBD1. CDR3 length: 15 residues. Germline CDR1 MNHEY, CDR2 SVGAGI. The J segment lost 6 bases and the V segment lost 0 bases, leaving 5 bases of the junction unmatched. This CDR3 reads CASSYSRDRGSEQYF. CDR3 nucleotide sequence: TGTGCCAGCAGTTACTCGAGGGACAGGGGATCCGAGCAGTACTTC.

This rearrangement joins TRBV11-2 to TRBJ1-2, with 10 positions matching TRBD1. Germline trimming cut 5 bases from V and 0 bases from J; bases unmatched to any gene: 12. The CDR3 runs 18 residues. Per germline, CDR1 SGHAT and CDR2 FQNNGV. DNA of the CDR3: TGTGCCAGCAGCATAGCCCCGGACAGGGGGTATACTAACTATGGCTACACCTTC. Its translation: CASSIAPDRGYTNYGYTF.

The chain uses TRBV28 and TRBJ2-3, with 7 bases that match TRBD1. This CDR3 has 16 amino acids. The germline gives CDR1 MDHEN, CDR2 SYDVKM. Unmatched junction bases numbered 8, after V lost 5 bases and J lost 0 bases. The CDR3 spells CASSDPWDSSTDTQYF. CDR3 coding DNA: TGTGCCAGCAGTGACCCCTGGGACAGCAGCACAGATACGCAGTATTTT.

The rearrangement links TRBV7-8 to TRBJ1-3; D not resolved. This CDR3 spans 15 amino acids. CDR1 SGHVS and CDR2 FQNEAQ come from the germline V gene. The V and J ends lost 5 bases and 0 bases respectively, with 11 bases between them. CDR3 DNA sequence: TGTGCCAGCAGCCGAAACCGGGCCTCTGGAAACACCATATATTTT. Residues: CASSRNRASGNTIYF.

The CDR3 bases are TGTGCCAGCAGCCGTACTAGCGGGGAGTACAATGAGCAGTTCTTC. Translation: CASSRTSGEYNEQFF. The gene calls are TRBV7-2 and TRBJ2-1; 10 bases map to TRBD2. Trimming cost V 5 bases and J 4 bases; bases outside gene matches: 5. This CDR3 is 15 amino acids long. CDR1 is SGHTA and CDR2 is FQGNSA in the germline V gene.

The chain employs TRBV6-6 and TRBJ1-1; D is undetermined. This CDR3 contains 15 residues. Per the germline V gene, CDR1 is MNHNY and CDR2 is SVGAGI (reference sequence). V was cut by 7 bases and J by 0 bases, with 15 bases left in between. CDR3 bases: TGTGCCAGCAAAGACCCGAGATCCCTGAACACTGAAGCTTTCTTT. Residues: CASKDPRSLNTEAFF.

For this clone: Given a much more abundant clone one base away, this may be a read error. The same CDR3 can be traced to other DNA sequences in this sample. The chain couples TRBV2 to TRBJ2-2, with a tentative D call TRBD2 (5 bases). There are 12 residues in the CDR3. Germline V gene data show CDR1 as SNHLY and CDR2 as FYNNEI. The CDR3 here is CASRYYTGELFF. CDR3 sequence (DNA): TGTGCCAGCAGATACTATACCGGGGAGCTGTTTTTC.

About this clone: This probably arose from a read error, given a far larger clone one base away. CDR3 amino acids: CASSVGGQPYEQYF. CDR3 DNA sequence: TGTGCCAGCAGCGTAGGGGGACAGCCCTACGAGCAGTACTTC. V gene TRBV9 combines with J gene TRBJ2-5, with 7 bases identical to TRBD1. The closer fit of TRBJ2-7 to the DNA end suggests the J call may be wrong. The CDR3 runs to 14 residues. Germline V gene data show CDR1 as SGDLS and CDR2 as YYNGEE.

The rearrangement links TRBV6-5 to TRBJ1-2; 7 bases are shared with TRBD1. Germline-derived CDR1 and CDR2 are MNHEY and SVGAGI. The CDR3 has 14 residues. Unmatched junction bases numbered 8, after V lost 6 bases and J lost 4 bases. The CDR3 reads CASRGEDRVYGYTF. CDR3 sequence (DNA): TGTGCCAGCAGGGGCGAAGACAGGGTCTATGGCTACACCTTC.

This chain joins TRBV29-1 and TRBJ1-1; TRBD1 is a possible D gene (6 bases). Germline V gives CDR1 SQVTM, CDR2 ANQGSEA. The CDR3 covers 12 residues. V was clipped by 5 bases and J by 5 bases, with 12 bases between them. The CDR3, as DNA: TGCAGCGTTTATGGGGGCGGAACTGAAGCTTTCTTT. It specifies CSVYGGGTEAFF.

V is TRBV5-6 and J is TRBJ2-7; tentatively, D is TRBD2 (7 bases). The CDR3 runs 14 residues. CDR1 is SGHDT, CDR2 YYEEEE, per germline. Trimming removed 4 bases from V and 7 bases from J, with 18 bases in between. In DNA, the CDR3 is TGTGCCAGCAGCACCGTTCGGGGGGCGGGAGAGCAGTACTTC. Its translation is CASSTVRGAGEQYF. Combining the CDR3 with reference TRBV5-6 and TRBJ2-7 gives the whole variable domain DAGVTQSPTHLIKTRGQQVTLRCSPKSGHDTVSWYQQALGQGPQFIFQYYEEEERQRGNFPDRFSGHQFPNYSSELNVNALLLGDSALYLCASSTVRGAGEQYFGPGTRLTVT.

As for this clone: In the same sample, other DNA sequences code for this CDR3. The genes are TRBV20-1 and TRBJ2-7; no definite D call. Germline lookup yields CDR1 DFQATT and CDR2 SNEGSKA (reference sequence). V lost 6 bases and J lost 4, with 10 bases in between. The CDR3 has 11 residues. CDR3 amino acids: CSAPLGYEQYF. Here the CDR3 DNA reads TGCAGTGCGCCCCTGGGGTACGAGCAGTACTTC.

This chain's CDR3 is CASSLRPRTGELFF. The CDR3 DNA sequence: TGTGCCAGCAGTTTACGGCCGAGGACCGGGGAGCTGTTTTTT. This chain joins TRBV28 and TRBJ2-2; no reliable D call. Germline CDR1 MDHEN, CDR2 SYDVKM. This CDR3 has 14 residues. Trimming cost V 2 bases and J 5 bases, with 9 bases left between them. Supplemented by reference TRBV28 and TRBJ2-2, the full variable domain reads DVKVTQSSRYLVKRTGEKVFLECVQDMDHENMFWYRQDPGLGLRLIYFSYDVKMKEKGDIPEGYSVSREKKERFSLILESASTNQTSMYLCASSLRPRTGELFFGEGSRLTVL.

The gene calls are TRBV4-1 and TRBJ2-4, with 7 bases matching TRBD1. There are 15 residues in the CDR3. V gave up 2 bases and J gave up 3 bases; unmatched junction bases: 4. Germline V gives CDR1 MGHRA, CDR2 YSYEKL. In DNA form, the CDR3 reads TGCGCCAGCAGCCAACGACAGGGTGTCAAAAACATTCAGTACTTC. Translation: CASSQRQGVKNIQYF.